A single sample is the source of the 13 T cell receptor beta chains below, sequenced in a study of blood T cell repertoires in COVID-19. Sequencing used immunoSEQ multiplex PCR; TCRdb keeps in-frame clones, though not all of them. The data contain approximately 310,000 clones, about nine tenths of them singletons. The sequencing sample was made of PBMCs or T cells enriched from blood (not recorded which). The receptors shown here come from a man aged 55 to 70 who had recovered from COVID-19.

The chain uses TRBV5-5 and TRBJ2-3; D gene unclear. This CDR3 is built from 13 residues. V gave up 4 bases and J gave up 5 bases, with 11 bases separating them. Germline V CDR1 and CDR2: SGHKS, YYEKEE (reference sequence). The CDR3 nucleotides read TGTGCCAGCAGCCTCCCAGAAATAGATACGCAGTATTTT. Translating it yields CASSLPEIDTQYF.

The CDR3 coding sequence is TGTGCCAGTACTCAAACAGATACGCAGTATTTT. Translating gives CASTQTDTQYF. The chain employs TRBV12-3 or TRBV12-4 and TRBJ2-3, with D unclear. CDR3 length: 11 residues. V gave up 9 bases and J gave up 3 bases, with 7 bases separating them.

J is TRBJ2-3 and V is TRBV7-6, with D perhaps matching TRBD1 (6 bases). Germline CDR1 and CDR2: SGHVS and FNYEAQ. With 4 bases removed from V and 2 bases from J, the gap between germline ends came to 13 bases. CDR3 size: 15 residues. CDR3 in amino acids: CASSSPGTSTDTQYF. As DNA, the CDR3 is TGTGCCAGCAGCTCACCGGGGACATCCACAGATACGCAGTATTTT.

This chain joins TRBV6-6 and TRBJ2-7, with a tentative D call TRBD2 (6 bases). This CDR3 has 13 amino acids. Trimming shortened V by 8 bases and J by 3 bases, and 14 bases separated the two germline ends. CDR1 is MNHNY and CDR2 is SVGAGI in the germline V gene (reference sequence). Here the CDR3 reads CASSLREFYEQYF. CDR3 DNA: TGTGCCAGCTCCTTACGGGAGTTCTACGAGCAGTACTTC.

The chain carries TRBV7-3 and TRBJ2-3; TRBD2 matches at 8 bases. This CDR3 has 16 amino acids. J was trimmed by 3 bases and V by 4 bases; bases with no gene match: 9. Germline V gives CDR1 SGHTA, CDR2 FQGTGA. As DNA, the CDR3 is TGTGCCAGCAGCTCTGTAGCGGGAAGTTCAACAGATACGCAGTATTTT. It encodes CASSSVAGSSTDTQYF. The complete variable domain, with remaining parts taken from reference TRBV7-3 and TRBJ2-3, reads GAGVSQTPSNKVTEKGKYVELRCDPISGHTALYWYRQSLGQGPEFLIYFQGTGAADDSGLPNDRFFAVRPEGSVSTLKIQRTERGDSAVYLCASSSVAGSSTDTQYFGPGTRLTVL.

This chain connects TRBV7-2 to TRBJ2-2; D gene unclear. V was cut by 1 base and J by 6 bases, with 9 bases left in between. From germline, CDR1 is SGHTA and CDR2 FQGNSA. The CDR3 totals 14 residues. CDR3 nucleotides: TGTGCCAGCAGCTTAGGAGAGCTACCCGGGGAGCTGTTTTTT. As protein: CASSLGELPGELFF.

The chain is built from TRBV7-9 and TRBJ2-7; D may be TRBD1 (5 bases). CDR1 is SEHNR and CDR2 is FQNEAQ in the germline V gene (reference sequence). The CDR3 is made up of 14 amino acids. V was cut by 2 bases and J by 2 bases, with 10 bases left in between. CDR3 bases: TGTGCCAGCAGCTTATCTTACAGGACCTACGAGCAGTACTTC. This encodes CASSLSYRTYEQYF.

The rearrangement links TRBV28 to TRBJ1-3, with D tentatively TRBD1 (5 bases). The CDR3 runs to 18 residues. The germline V gene has CDR1 MDHEN and CDR2 SYDVKM. The V gene lost 3 bases and the J gene lost 4 bases, with 22 bases spanning the gap. The DNA for the CDR3 is TGTGCCAGCAGTTTCGTCGGCAGGGTAATTTCGCACGGAAACACCATATATTTT. It translates to CASSFVGRVISHGNTIYF.

V and J are TRBV7-9 and TRBJ1-3; 7 bases align to TRBD1. The CDR3 has 16 residues. The junction had 10 bases not matched to a gene; V was cut back by 4 bases and J by 4 bases. Germline V gives CDR1 SEHNR, CDR2 FQNEAQ (reference sequence). CDR3 nucleotide sequence: TGTGCCAGCAGCTCCTCGACCGGGACAGTAGGAAACACCATATATTTT. Translation: CASSSSTGTVGNTIYF.

Only one count was recorded for this clone. This chain joins TRBV9 and TRBJ2-3, with D uncertain. CDR1 is SGDLS and CDR2 is YYNGEE in the germline V gene. The CDR3 covers 14 residues. Trimming pared 0 bases from V and 0 bases from J, leaving 5 bases between. The CDR3 coding sequence is TGTGCCAGCAGCGTAGGAGCTAGCACAGATACGCAGTATTTT. Translated, it gives CASSVGASTDTQYF.

This chain uses TRBV24-1 with TRBJ1-4, with 9 bases matching TRBD1. The trim removed 4 bases at V and 4 bases at J, leaving 3 bases unmatched. CDR3 size: 15 residues. Germline-derived CDR1 and CDR2 are KGHDR and SFDVKD. The CDR3 nucleotides are TGTGCCACCAGTGACTCGGACAGGGGTAATGAAAAACTGTTTTTT. Amino acid sequence: CATSDSDRGNEKLFF.

The CDR3 DNA reads as TGCGCCAGCAGCTTGGTTGTAGTAGCGGGTGCCCCAACAGATACGCAGTATTTT. This sequence encodes CASSLVVVAGAPTDTQYF. The chain recombines TRBV5-1 with TRBJ2-3; 7 bases match TRBD2. Germline assignment: CDR1 SGHRS and CDR2 YFSETQ. The CDR3 extends over 18 amino acids. V lost 0 bases and J lost 3; bases outside the gene matches: 13.

The V gene is TRBV2, the J gene TRBJ1-1, with 8 bases aligning to TRBD1. J gave up 6 bases and V 4 bases, and 7 bases lay outside the gene matches. CDR1 is SNHLY and CDR2 is FYNNEI in the germline V gene. This CDR3 comprises 14 residues. CDR3: CASSGAQGAAEAFF. DNA of the CDR3: TGTGCCAGCAGTGGGGCTCAGGGGGCCGCTGAAGCTTTCTTT.